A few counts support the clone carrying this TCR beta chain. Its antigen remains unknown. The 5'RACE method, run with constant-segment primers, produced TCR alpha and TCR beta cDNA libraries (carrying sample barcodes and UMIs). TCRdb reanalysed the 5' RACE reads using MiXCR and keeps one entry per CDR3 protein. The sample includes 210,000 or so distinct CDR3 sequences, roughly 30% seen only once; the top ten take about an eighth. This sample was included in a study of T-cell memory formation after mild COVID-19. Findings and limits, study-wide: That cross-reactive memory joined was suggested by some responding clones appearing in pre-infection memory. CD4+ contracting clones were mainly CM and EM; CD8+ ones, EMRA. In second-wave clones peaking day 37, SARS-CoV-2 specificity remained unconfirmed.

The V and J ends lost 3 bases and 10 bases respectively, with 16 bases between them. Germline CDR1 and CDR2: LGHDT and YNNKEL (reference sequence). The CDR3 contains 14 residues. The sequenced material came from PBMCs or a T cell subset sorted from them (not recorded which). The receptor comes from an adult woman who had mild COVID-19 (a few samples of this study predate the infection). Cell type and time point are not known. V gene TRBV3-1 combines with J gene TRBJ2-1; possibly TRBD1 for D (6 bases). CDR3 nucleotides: TGTGCCAGCAGCCACCTCCTCGACAGGCTCGAGCAGTTCTTC. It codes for CASSHLLDRLEQFF.